These 21 T cell receptor beta chains were all obtained from the same sample, sequenced in a study of blood T cell repertoires in COVID-19. Sequencing used immunoSEQ multiplex PCR; TCRdb keeps in-frame clones, though not all of them. This sample has roughly 69,000 clones, with over 60% found just once. Sequenced input: peripheral blood. The receptor source for this set is a human donor in a cohort sampled during active COVID-19.

This clone was detected only a few times. This chain connects TRBV30 to TRBJ1-2; D remains ambiguous. Trimming took 4 bases from V and 8 from J, leaving 14 bases between them. The CDR3 has 12 residues. CDR1 is GTSNPN and CDR2 is SVGIG in the germline V gene (reference sequence). The CDR3 sequence: CAWTRQSGGYTF. CDR3 coding DNA: TGTGCCTGGACCAGGCAGTCAGGAGGCTACACCTTC.

The chain employs TRBV4-2 and TRBJ1-3, with TRBD1 matching 7 bases. This CDR3 region has 14 residues. Trimming cost V 4 bases and J 3 bases; bases outside gene matches: 3. The germline gives CDR1 LGHNA, CDR2 YNFKEQ. The CDR3 DNA sequence: TGTGCCAGCAGCCGAGGGACAGATGGAAACACCATATATTTT. This codes for CASSRGTDGNTIYF.

This clone came up a few times. V gene TRBV15 combines with J gene TRBJ2-1; 12 bases agree with TRBD2. Germline V gene sequence: CDR1 LNHNV, CDR2 YYDKDF (reference sequence). J gave up 5 bases and V 3 bases, and 5 bases lay outside the gene matches. This CDR3 contains 16 residues. CDR3 amino acids: CATSSGTSGGNNEQFF. CDR3 DNA sequence: TGTGCCACCAGCAGTGGAACTAGCGGGGGGAACAATGAGCAGTTCTTC.

This clone was detected only once. The V gene is TRBV7-8, the J gene TRBJ1-1, with 8 bases lining up with TRBD1. The CDR3 sequence is 14 residues long. Unmatched junction bases numbered 3, after V lost 6 bases and J lost 0 bases. Germline lookup yields CDR1 SGHVS and CDR2 FQNEAQ. DNA for the CDR3: TGTGCCAGCAGTCGGACAGGGCTGAACACTGAAGCTTTCTTT. This gives the protein CASSRTGLNTEAFF.

The V call is TRBV5-4, the J call TRBJ1-5, with 8 bases aligning to TRBD1. Per the germline V gene, CDR1 is SGHNT and CDR2 is YYREEE (reference sequence). The CDR3 loop spans 14 amino acids. V dropped 4 bases and J dropped 2; count of bases not matched to a gene: 2. Written as DNA, the CDR3 is TGTGCCAGCAGCCAGGACAGGGGCAATCAGCCCCAGCATTTT. Residues: CASSQDRGNQPQHF.

This chain joins TRBV9 and TRBJ1-2, with 8 bases identical to TRBD1. This CDR3 has 14 amino acids. The germline CDR1 and CDR2 sequences are SGDLS and YYNGEE. The V segment lost 3 bases and the J segment 2 bases; nucleotides outside the gene matches: 3. CDR3 residues: CASSARTGNYGYTF. CDR3 DNA sequence: TGTGCCAGCAGCGCTCGGACAGGGAACTATGGCTACACCTTC. Together with reference TRBV9 and TRBJ1-2, the CDR3 gives the full variable domain: DSGVTQTPKHLITATGQRVTLRCSPRSGDLSVYWYQQSLDQGLQFLIQYYNGEERAKGNILERFSAQQFPDLHSELNLSSLELGDSALYFCASSARTGNYGYTFGSGTRLTVV.

In its sample, this clone was seen once. The chain links TRBV7-8 to TRBJ2-3; possibly TRBD1 for D (8 bases). V lost 5 bases and J lost 4, with 13 bases in between. The V gene's germline CDR1 is SGHVS and CDR2 FQNEAQ. CDR3 length: 14 residues. This chain's CDR3 is CASSRTGGADTQYF. The CDR3 nucleotides read TGTGCCAGCAGCCGTACAGGGGGGGCAGATACGCAGTATTTT. The full variable domain, in which reference TRBV7-8 and TRBJ2-3 provide the parts outside the CDR3, is GAGVSQSPRYKVAKRGQDVALRCDPISGHVSLFWYQQALGQGPEFLTYFQNEAQLDKSGLPSDRFFAERPEGSVSTLKIQRTQQEDSAVYLCASSRTGGADTQYFGPGTRLTVL.

J is TRBJ1-1 and V is TRBV4-2, with TRBD1 identical over 7 bases. The CDR3 covers 16 residues. Germline V gene data show CDR1 as LGHNA and CDR2 as YNFKEQ. Trimming took 4 bases from V and 4 from J; bases not matched to a gene: 12. The CDR3 reads CASSPQGGAESTEAFF. CDR3 in DNA: TGTGCCAGCAGCCCCCAGGGGGGCGCTGAGAGCACTGAAGCTTTCTTT.

The rearrangement joins TRBV6-5 to TRBJ2-5, with D possibly matching TRBD1 (6 bases). The CDR3 loop spans 15 amino acids. Germline assignment: CDR1 MNHEY and CDR2 SVGAGI. V lost 5 bases to trimming and J lost 7 bases, with 20 bases between them. CDR3 loop: CASSRQVSPPRTQYF. For the CDR3, the DNA is TGTGCCAGCAGTCGACAGGTCTCTCCCCCCAGGACCCAGTACTTC.

The chain is built from TRBV10-3 and TRBJ2-1; 10 nucleotides match TRBD1. The CDR3 loop spans 16 amino acids. Germline CDR1 and CDR2: ENHRY and SYGVKD. Unmatched junction bases numbered 4, after V lost 4 bases and J lost 1 base. The CDR3 DNA follows: TGTGCCATCAGTGCCGGACAGGGGGTATCCTACAATGAGCAGTTCTTC. This sequence encodes CAISAGQGVSYNEQFF.

V gene TRBV7-6 combines with J gene TRBJ2-1; D possibly corresponds to TRBD2 (6 bases). V was trimmed by 4 bases and J by 0 bases, leaving 16 bases between them. The CDR3 has 17 residues. Germline V lookup: CDR1 SGHVS, CDR2 FNYEAQ. For the CDR3, the DNA is TGTGCCAGCAGCTCCCGGGACTTACCGAGCTCCTACAATGAGCAGTTCTTC. It yields the protein CASSSRDLPSSYNEQFF.

This rearrangement joins TRBV7-7 to TRBJ2-7; D might be TRBD1 (5 bases). Germline V gene sequence: CDR1 SSHAT, CDR2 FNYEAQ (reference sequence). V dropped 1 base and J dropped 1 base, with 14 bases sitting between them. This CDR3 has 16 residues. The CDR3 bases are TGTGCCAGCAGCTTAGATATGCAGGGTCAATCCTACGAGCAGTACTTC. It codes for CASSLDMQGQSYEQYF.

The rearrangement uses TRBV4-2 and TRBJ1-2, with TRBD1 matching over 9 bases. V lost 4 bases and J lost 8; bases outside the gene matches: 8. Germline CDR1 and CDR2: LGHNA and YNFKEQ. This CDR3 has 14 amino acids. DNA of the CDR3: TGTGCCAGCAGCCCAGGGGACAGGGTAGAGGGCTACACCTTC. Protein: CASSPGDRVEGYTF.

This clone has only one observation. The chain uses TRBV6-2 or TRBV6-3 and TRBJ2-7, with 10 bases matching TRBD2. Losses at the gene ends were 4 bases for V and 11 bases for J; bases not matched to a gene: 17. From germline, CDR1 is MNHEY and CDR2 SVGEGT. CDR3 size: 16 residues. The CDR3 coding sequence is TGTGCCAGCAGTTCCACAATCCGACTAGCGGGCGCCCAGGAGTACTTC. Translating gives CASSSTIRLAGAQEYF.

The chain recombines TRBV7-3 with TRBJ1-1; D is perhaps TRBD1 (5 bases). The CDR3 has 13 residues. The V end lost 1 base, the J end lost 4 bases, and 7 bases lay between the germline ends. Germline loops: CDR1 SGHTA, CDR2 FQGTGA. The CDR3 spells CASSLSRATEAFF. CDR3 in DNA: TGTGCCAGCAGCTTAAGCAGGGCCACTGAAGCTTTCTTT.

As DNA, the CDR3 is TGTGCAAGTCGCCCTAGGGGCGGGACAGGGGCCTCTGGGGCCAACGTCCTGACTTTC. It specifies CASRPRGGTGASGANVLTF. The genes are TRBV12-2 and TRBJ2-6; the table's D call, TRBD1, has no DNA check behind it. TRBV12-2 is a pseudogene. The CDR3 has 19 amino acids.

The chain employs TRBV4-2 and TRBJ1-2, with D perhaps TRBD1 (6 bases). The ends were cut back, 0 bases at V and 8 bases at J, with 13 bases in the middle. CDR3 length: 14 amino acids. Germline CDR1 reads LGHNA; CDR2 reads YNFKEQ. CDR3 DNA sequence: TGTGCCAGCAGCCAAGATACAACAGGGAGAGGCTACACCTTC. Its protein product is CASSQDTTGRGYTF.

V gene TRBV7-9 combines with J gene TRBJ1-1; D gene uncertain. The CDR3 is 13 residues long. CDR1 is SEHNR, CDR2 FQNEAQ, per germline (reference sequence). V was shortened by 1 base and J by 11 bases, with 14 bases between the two germline ends. CDR3 in DNA: TGTGCCAGCAGCTTAGACCAGGTCGTTTCCGCTTTCTTT. This translates into CASSLDQVVSAFF.

V and J are TRBV3-1 (or the pseudogene TRBV3-2) and TRBJ1-6, with 9 positions matching TRBD1. Trimming at V came to 0 bases and at J to 14 bases, leaving 8 bases not matched to a gene. The CDR3 contains 15 residues. Looked up from germline, CDR1 is LGHDT and CDR2 is YNNKEL (reference sequence). The CDR3 is CASSQEGTGRKSLHF. The CDR3 DNA follows: TGTGCCAGCAGCCAAGAAGGGACAGGGCGAAAATCCCTCCACTTT.

CDR3 protein: CASSYSKGQVNTEAFF. The CDR3 DNA is TGTGCCAGCAGTTACTCGAAGGGACAAGTTAACACTGAAGCTTTCTTT. The rearrangement joins TRBV6-2 or TRBV6-3 to TRBJ1-1; possible D gene TRBD1, 6 bases. Germline V CDR1 and CDR2: MNHEY, SVGEGT. This CDR3 spans 16 amino acids. The germline V and J ends were trimmed by 0 bases and 2 bases, with 13 bases remaining between them.

V is TRBV29-1 and J is TRBJ1-4; 7 bases agree with TRBD1. The ends lost 4 bases at V and 0 bases at J; junction bases unmatched: 5. Germline loops: CDR1 SQVTM, CDR2 ANQGSEA. This CDR3 region has 15 residues. The CDR3 DNA is TGCAGCGTTGTGGACAGGCCCGCAACTAATGAAAAACTGTTTTTT. Its protein is CSVVDRPATNEKLFF.